These 2 T cell receptor beta chains were sequenced from one sample in a study of blood T cells in healthy people across ages. Alongside a J-beta primer mix, a sample-barcoded 5' primer served in a second PCR lasting roughly 7 to 11 cycles. TCRdb re-called the 5' RACE reads through MiXCR, storing one row per CDR3 protein. The table has over 1,500,000 distinct CDR3 sequences, around half seen once. Sequencing input: blood. All receptors derive from a woman in her 40s in good health.

This clonotype was counted a few times. The chain uses TRBV5-8 and TRBJ2-1; D is unclear. V lost 7 bases and J lost 0, with 11 bases in between. The V gene's germline CDR1 is SGHTS and CDR2 YDEGEE. There are 14 residues in the CDR3. In nucleotides, the CDR3 is TGTGCCAGCTTGCCCCGACCCTCCTACAATGAGCAGTTCTTC. Translating it yields CASLPRPSYNEQFF.

This clonotype was recorded a few times. The chain carries TRBV29-1 and TRBJ2-3; 7 bases line up with TRBD2. The CDR3 runs to 16 residues. With 0 bases clipped from V and 0 bases from J, the junction kept 6 bases outside the gene matches. The germline gives CDR1 SQVTM, CDR2 ANQGSEA. CDR3 sequence: CSVEDRASGSTDTQYF. CDR3 DNA sequence: TGCAGCGTTGAAGATCGGGCTAGCGGAAGCACAGATACGCAGTATTTT.